This TCR beta chain emerged from a study of CD8+CD57+ T cells in acquired aplastic anemia. The overall study: DNA from sorted CD4+ and CD8+ cells averaged roughly 3.4 ug.

Study-wide points: Between the patient and control groups, CD8+ Simpson's diversity did not differ significantly. Overlap between patients and controls comprised twenty-nine CD8+ CDR3 sequences.

Sequenced patients had shown CD8+CD57+ cell expansion by flow cytometry. No therapy was given to patients before blood sampling. V dropped 5 bases and J dropped 4 bases, with 17 bases sitting between them. Germline V gene lookup returns CDR1 SEHNR and CDR2 FQNEAQ (reference sequence). This CDR3 has 15 amino acids. The template for TCR beta VDJ and CDR3 sequence profiling was genomic DNA. MiXCR, applied by TCRdb to the reads, yields one record per CDR3 protein. The sample gives just over 450,000 distinct CDR3 sequences, roughly a third of which show up once; 0.82% is in the top ten. A word on this clonotype: Its cognate antigen is unknown.

The V and J genes are TRBV7-9 and TRBJ2-5, with a weak D call TRBD2 (5 bases). Sequenced material: sorted CD4+, CD8+, or CD8+CD57+ T cells (not recorded which) from PBMCs. The sequence came from a human donor with aplastic anemia. In DNA form, the CDR3 reads TGTGCCAGCAGCCGTGGGGTACCCGGAGGAGAGACCCAGTACTTC. Translated: CASSRGVPGGETQYF. Using reference TRBV7-9 and TRBJ2-5 for the parts outside the CDR3, the full variable domain is DTGVSQNPRHKITKRGQNVTFRCDPISEHNRLYWYRQTLGQGPEFLTYFQNEAQLEKSRLLSDRFSAERPKGSFSTLEIQRTEQGDSAMYLCASSRGVPGGETQYFGPGTRLLVL.